A single sample gave rise to the 10 T cell receptor beta chains below, sequenced in a study of blood T cells in healthy people across ages. Primed by a sample-barcoded 5' primer and a J-beta primer mix, a second PCR proceeded for roughly 6 to 12 cycles. One entry per CDR3 protein, called by TCRdb with MiXCR from the 5' RACE reads. The sample contains approximately 800,000 distinct CDR3 sequences, roughly 60% of which appear only once. The sample comprised blood. The receptor set was obtained from a man in his thirties or forties in good health.

This clonotype was detected only a few times. This chain connects TRBV4-3 to TRBJ2-3; D remains ambiguous. V lost 0 bases and J 0 bases, leaving 4 bases between the germline ends. The CDR3 is 14 residues long. The V gene's germline CDR1 is LGHNA and CDR2 YSLEER. CDR3 sequence: CASSQETSTDTQYF. The CDR3 DNA sequence: TGCGCCAGCAGCCAAGAGACTAGCACAGATACGCAGTATTTT.

In this sample, this clonotype turned up a few times. The V and J genes are TRBV20-1 and TRBJ2-3; D might be TRBD2 (6 bases). V was cut by 6 bases and J by 1 base, with 14 bases left in between. The CDR3 covers 14 residues. Germline loops: CDR1 DFQATT, CDR2 SNEGSKA (reference sequence). The CDR3 DNA follows: TGCAGTGCACCTTGGGACTTTCGCACAGATACGCAGTATTTT. Encoded protein: CSAPWDFRTDTQYF.

This rearrangement joins TRBV28 to TRBJ2-7, with D tentatively TRBD1 (6 bases). The CDR3 extends over 14 amino acids. Germline assignment: CDR1 MDHEN and CDR2 SYDVKM. V was pared by 6 bases and J by 3 bases, with 15 bases between. In nucleotides, the CDR3 is TGTGCCAGCAGGAAAACCCGGGACAACTACGAGCAGTACTTC. Its protein is CASRKTRDNYEQYF.

The V and J genes are TRBV2 and TRBJ1-4; D perhaps matches TRBD1 (6 bases). Trimming removed 5 bases from V and 5 bases from J, with 15 bases in between. Germline CDR1 SNHLY, CDR2 FYNNEI. CDR3 size: 15 residues. CDR3 DNA: TGTGCCAGCAGTATAAGACAGGCCTTAAATGAAAAACTGTTTTTT. This sequence encodes CASSIRQALNEKLFF.

The chain carries TRBV6-5 and TRBJ1-2; 7 bases match TRBD1. This CDR3 spans 15 amino acids. Trimming took 6 bases from V and 4 from J; bases not matched to a gene: 11. CDR1 MNHEY and CDR2 SVGAGI come from the germline V gene. For the CDR3, the DNA is TGTGCCAGCAGGCAGGGGGGGAATAATGCCTATGGCTACACCTTC. Amino acids: CASRQGGNNAYGYTF.

This chain joins TRBV10-3 and TRBJ2-4; TRBD1 agrees at 8 bases. The V gene's germline CDR1 is ENHRY and CDR2 SYGVKD. The V segment lost 1 base and the J segment 13 bases; nucleotides outside the gene matches: 15. There are 16 residues in the CDR3. The CDR3 here is CAISEFPGQGAREQYF. The CDR3 coding sequence is TGTGCCATCAGTGAGTTCCCGGGGCAGGGGGCTAGGGAGCAGTACTTC.

This clonotype has just one count. The chain is built from TRBV10-3 and TRBJ1-6; D possibly corresponds to TRBD1 (5 bases). The CDR3 runs 15 residues. CDR1 and CDR2 from the germline V gene are ENHRY and SYGVKD. The V end was cut by 4 bases, the J end by 7 bases, with 14 bases between. CDR3 amino acids: CAISGSTGDNSPLHF. The CDR3 nucleotides are TGTGCCATCAGTGGGTCGACCGGGGACAATTCACCCCTCCACTTT.

The V call is TRBV6-2 or TRBV6-3, the J call TRBJ1-1, with TRBD1 as a possible D gene (5 bases). Trimming stripped 7 bases from V and 0 bases from J, with 12 bases between. The CDR3 loop spans 14 amino acids. CDR1 MNHEY and CDR2 SVGEGT come from the germline V gene. CDR3: CASTGRVMNTEAFF. The CDR3 nucleotides are TGTGCCAGCACCGGCAGGGTAATGAACACTGAAGCTTTCTTT.

This chain uses TRBV11-2 with TRBJ2-4; 10 bases align to TRBD1. The end of the DNA fits TRBJ2-7 better, so the J call may be wrong. Per the germline V gene, CDR1 is SGHAT and CDR2 is FQNNGV. CDR3 length: 15 amino acids. CDR3 amino acids: CASSRNPGQGSEQYF. CDR3 in DNA: TGTGCCAGCAGCAGAAATCCGGGACAGGGGAGCGAGCAGTACTTC.

In this sample, this clonotype turned up a few times. The J gene is TRBJ2-5, the V gene TRBV20-1, with D uncertain. The germline CDR1 and CDR2 sequences are DFQATT and SNEGSKA (reference sequence). This CDR3 comprises 13 residues. Trimming shortened V by 6 bases and J by 1 base, and 12 bases separated the two germline ends. The CDR3 coding sequence is TGCAGTGCACAACAAGAAATCCAAGAGACCCAGTACTTC. Amino acid sequence: CSAQQEIQETQYF.